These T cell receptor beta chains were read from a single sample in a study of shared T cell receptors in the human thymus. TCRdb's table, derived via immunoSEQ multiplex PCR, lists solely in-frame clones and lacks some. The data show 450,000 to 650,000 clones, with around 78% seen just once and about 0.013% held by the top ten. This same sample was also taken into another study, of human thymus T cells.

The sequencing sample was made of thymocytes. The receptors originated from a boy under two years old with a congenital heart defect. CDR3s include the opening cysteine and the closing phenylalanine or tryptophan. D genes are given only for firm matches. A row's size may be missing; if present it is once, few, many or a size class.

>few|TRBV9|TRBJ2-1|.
CASSVGPSSYNEQFF
TGTGCCAGCAGCGTGGGGCCAAGCTCCTACAATGAGCAGTTCTTC
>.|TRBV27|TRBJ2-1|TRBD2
CASSTGLAAYNEQFF
TGTGCCAGCAGTACCGGACTAGCGGCCTACAATGAGCAGTTCTTC
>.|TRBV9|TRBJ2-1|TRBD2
CASSVGGEGHNEQFF
TGTGCCAGCAGCGTAGGGGGGGAGGGCCACAATGAGCAGTTCTTC
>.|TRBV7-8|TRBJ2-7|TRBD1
CASSASRGSYEQYF
TGTGCCAGCAGCGCATCCAGGGGGTCCTACGAGCAGTACTTC
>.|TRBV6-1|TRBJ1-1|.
CASSEEGENTEAFF
TGTGCCAGCAGTGAAGAGGGGGAGAACACTGAAGCTTTCTTT
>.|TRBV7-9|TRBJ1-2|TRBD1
CASSQDRGHNYGYTF
TGTGCCAGCAGCCAGGACAGGGGACATAACTATGGCTACACCTTC
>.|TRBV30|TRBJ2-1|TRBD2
CAWKLAGVPGEQFF
TGTGCCTGGAAGCTAGCGGGAGTCCCGGGTGAGCAGTTCTTC
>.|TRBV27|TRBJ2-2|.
CASRQTAGGTGELFF
TGTGCCAGCAGGCAAACGGCTGGAGGCACCGGGGAGCTGTTTTTT
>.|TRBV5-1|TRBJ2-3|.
CASSFWAEGTDTQYF
TGCGCCAGCAGCTTTTGGGCGGAGGGCACAGATACGCAGTATTTT
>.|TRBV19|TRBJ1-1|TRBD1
CASSISGQGARNTEAFF
TGTGCCAGTAGTATATCCGGACAGGGGGCGCGCAACACTGAAGCTTTCTTT
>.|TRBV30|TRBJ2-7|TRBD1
CAWSDPDRVYEQYF
TGTGCCTGGAGTGACCCCGACAGGGTCTACGAGCAGTACTTC
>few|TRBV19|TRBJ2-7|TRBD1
CASSILTGTGAYEQYF
TGTGCCAGTAGTATATTGACCGGGACAGGGGCCTACGAGCAGTACTTC
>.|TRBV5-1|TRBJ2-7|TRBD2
CASSSFRLAGVTEQYF
TGCGCCAGCAGCTCTTTTCGACTAGCGGGAGTTACCGAGCAGTACTTC
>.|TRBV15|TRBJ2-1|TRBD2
CATSNRLAGETDEQFF
TGTGCCACCAGCAATCGACTAGCGGGAGAGACGGATGAGCAGTTCTTC
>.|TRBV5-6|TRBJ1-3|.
CASSRGGRANTIYF
TGTGCCAGCAGCAGAGGGGGACGGGCAAACACCATATATTTT
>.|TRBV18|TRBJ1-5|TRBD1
CASSRDRDQPQHF
TGTGCCAGCTCCAGGGACAGGGATCAGCCCCAGCATTTT
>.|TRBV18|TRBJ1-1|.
CASSQGKGKTEAFF
TGTGCCAGCTCCCAGGGGAAGGGTAAGACTGAAGCTTTCTTT
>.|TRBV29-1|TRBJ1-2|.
CSVGAGNLYGYTF
TGCAGCGTTGGTGCGGGGAACCTTTATGGCTACACCTTC
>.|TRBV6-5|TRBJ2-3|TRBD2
CASSWSGRPTDTQYF
TGTGCCAGCAGTTGGAGCGGGAGGCCCACAGATACGCAGTATTTT
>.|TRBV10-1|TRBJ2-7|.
CASSESRAGELYSPYF
TGCGCCAGCAGTGAGTCTCGGGCAGGGGAGCTCTACAGCCCCTACTTC
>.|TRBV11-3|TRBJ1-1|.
CASSAARGRGMGMNTEAFF
TGTGCCAGCAGCGCCGCTAGGGGCAGGGGAATGGGCATGAACACTGAAGCTTTCTTT
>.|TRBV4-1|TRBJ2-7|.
CASSQVLRGPPFGGEQYF
TGCGCCAGCAGCCAAGTCCTCCGTGGCCCCCCGTTCGGGGGAGAGCAGTACTTC
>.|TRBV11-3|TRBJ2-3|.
CASSLGGSSTDTQYF
TGTGCCAGCAGCTTAGGCGGCTCTAGCACAGATACGCAGTATTTT
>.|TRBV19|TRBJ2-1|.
CASSITPPVSSYNEQFF
TGTGCCAGTAGTATTACTCCGCCGGTGAGCTCCTACAATGAGCAGTTCTTC
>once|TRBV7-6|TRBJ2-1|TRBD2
CASSSLAGVRNEQFF
TGTGCCAGCAGCTCGCTAGCGGGAGTTCGTAATGAGCAGTTCTTC
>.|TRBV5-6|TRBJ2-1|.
CASSFDSRDRDYYNEQFF
TGTGCCAGCAGCTTTGATAGCAGGGATAGAGATTACTACAATGAGCAGTTCTTC
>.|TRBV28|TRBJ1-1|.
CASSILDRANTEAFF
TGTGCCAGCAGTATCCTCGACAGAGCGAACACTGAAGCTTTCTTT
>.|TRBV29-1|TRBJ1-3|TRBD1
CSVHPGTGGNTIYF
TGCAGCGTTCACCCCGGGACAGGGGGGAACACCATATATTTT
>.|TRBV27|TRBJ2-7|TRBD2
CASSPEAGGPGEQYF
TGTGCCAGCAGTCCAGAAGCGGGAGGGCCGGGGGAGCAGTACTTC
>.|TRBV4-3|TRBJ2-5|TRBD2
CASSQAPGLAGETQYF
TGCGCCAGCAGCCAAGCCCCCGGACTAGCGGGAGAGACCCAGTACTTC
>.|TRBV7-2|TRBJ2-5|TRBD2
CASSPAPSGHQETQYF
TGTGCCAGCAGCCCGGCGCCTAGCGGGCACCAAGAGACCCAGTACTTC